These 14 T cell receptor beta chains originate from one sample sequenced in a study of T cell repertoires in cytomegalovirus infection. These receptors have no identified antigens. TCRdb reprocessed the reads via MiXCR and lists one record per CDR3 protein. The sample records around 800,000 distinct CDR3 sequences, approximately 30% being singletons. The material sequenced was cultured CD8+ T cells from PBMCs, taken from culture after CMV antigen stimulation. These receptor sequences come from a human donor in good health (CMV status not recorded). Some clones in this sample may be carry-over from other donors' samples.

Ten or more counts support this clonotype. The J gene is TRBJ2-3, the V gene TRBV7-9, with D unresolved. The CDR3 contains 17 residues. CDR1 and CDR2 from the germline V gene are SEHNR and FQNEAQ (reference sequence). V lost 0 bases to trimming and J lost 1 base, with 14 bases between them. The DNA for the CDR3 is TGTGCCAGCAGCTTAGCCGTCCACTATACTGGCACAGATACGCAGTATTTT. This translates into CASSLAVHYTGTDTQYF. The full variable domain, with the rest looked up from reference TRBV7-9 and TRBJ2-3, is DTGVSQNPRHKITKRGQNVTFRCDPISEHNRLYWYRQTLGQGPEFLTYFQNEAQLEKSRLLSDRFSAERPKGSFSTLEIQRTEQGDSAMYLCASSLAVHYTGTDTQYFGPGTRLTVL.

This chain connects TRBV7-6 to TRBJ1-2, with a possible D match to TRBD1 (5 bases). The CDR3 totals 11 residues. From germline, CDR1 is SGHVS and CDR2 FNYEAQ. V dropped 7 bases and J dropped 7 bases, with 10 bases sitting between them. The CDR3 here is CASTGAGGYTF. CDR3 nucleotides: TGTGCCAGCACCGGGGCGGGTGGCTACACCTTC.

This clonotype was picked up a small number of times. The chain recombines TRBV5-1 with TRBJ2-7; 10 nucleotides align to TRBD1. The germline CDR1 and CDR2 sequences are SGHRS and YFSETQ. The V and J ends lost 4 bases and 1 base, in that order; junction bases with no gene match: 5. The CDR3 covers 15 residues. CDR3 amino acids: CASSADRGPSYEQYF. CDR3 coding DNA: TGCGCCAGCAGCGCAGACAGGGGGCCGTCCTACGAGCAGTACTTC.

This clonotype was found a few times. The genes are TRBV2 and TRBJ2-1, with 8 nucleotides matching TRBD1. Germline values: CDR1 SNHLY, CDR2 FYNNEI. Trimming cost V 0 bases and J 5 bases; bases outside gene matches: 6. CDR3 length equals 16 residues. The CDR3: CASSEADRGIHNEQFF. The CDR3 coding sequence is TGTGCCAGCAGTGAAGCCGACAGGGGAATCCACAATGAGCAGTTCTTC. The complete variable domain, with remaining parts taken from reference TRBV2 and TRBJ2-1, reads EPEVTQTPSHQVTQMGQEVILRCVPISNHLYFYWYRQILGQKVEFLVSFYNNEISEKSEIFDDQFSVERPDGSNFTLKIRSTKLEDSAMYFCASSEADRGIHNEQFFGPGTRLTVL.

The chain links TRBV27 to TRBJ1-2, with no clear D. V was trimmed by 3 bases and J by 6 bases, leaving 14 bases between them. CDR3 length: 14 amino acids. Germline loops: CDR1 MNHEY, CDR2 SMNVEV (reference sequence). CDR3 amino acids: CASSFVGVIDGYTF. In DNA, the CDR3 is TGTGCCAGCAGTTTCGTCGGGGTAATCGATGGCTACACCTTC.

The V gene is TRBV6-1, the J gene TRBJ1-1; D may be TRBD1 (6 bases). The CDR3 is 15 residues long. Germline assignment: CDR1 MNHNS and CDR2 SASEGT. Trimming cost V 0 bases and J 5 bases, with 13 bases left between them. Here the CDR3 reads CASSEAPSGATEAFF. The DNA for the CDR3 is TGTGCCAGCAGTGAAGCCCCGTCAGGGGCGACTGAAGCTTTCTTT.

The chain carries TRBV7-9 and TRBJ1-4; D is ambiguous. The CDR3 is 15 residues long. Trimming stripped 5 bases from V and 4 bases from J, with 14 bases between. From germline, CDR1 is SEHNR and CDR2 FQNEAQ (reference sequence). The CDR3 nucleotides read TGTGCCAGCAGCGACGGGTATCTTTTTAATGAAAAACTGTTTTTT. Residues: CASSDGYLFNEKLFF.

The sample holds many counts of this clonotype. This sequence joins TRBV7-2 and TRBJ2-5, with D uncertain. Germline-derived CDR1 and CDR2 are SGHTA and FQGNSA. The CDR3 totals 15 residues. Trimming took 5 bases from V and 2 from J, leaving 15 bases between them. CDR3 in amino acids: CASSPWVLNQETQYF. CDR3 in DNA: TGTGCCAGCAGCCCTTGGGTCCTAAATCAAGAGACCCAGTACTTC. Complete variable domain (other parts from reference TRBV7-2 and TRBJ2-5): GAGVSQSPSNKVTEKGKDVELRCDPISGHTALYWYRQSLGQGLEFLIYFQGNSAPDKSGLPSDRFSAERTGGSVSTLTIQRTQQEDSAVYLCASSPWVLNQETQYFGPGTRLLVL.

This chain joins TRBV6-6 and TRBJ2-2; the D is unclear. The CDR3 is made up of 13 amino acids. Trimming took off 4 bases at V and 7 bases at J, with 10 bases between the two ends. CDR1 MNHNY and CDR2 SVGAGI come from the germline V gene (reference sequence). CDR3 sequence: CASSSPDGGELFF. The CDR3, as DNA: TGTGCCAGCAGTTCACCCGACGGCGGGGAGCTGTTTTTT.

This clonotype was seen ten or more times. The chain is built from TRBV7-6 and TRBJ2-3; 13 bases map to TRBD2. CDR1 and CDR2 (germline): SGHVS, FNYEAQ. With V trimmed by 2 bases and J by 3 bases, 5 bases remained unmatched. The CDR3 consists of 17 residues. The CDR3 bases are TGTGCCAGCAGCTTAAGGGGGACTAGCGGGGAAACAGATACGCAGTATTTT. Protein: CASSLRGTSGETDTQYF.

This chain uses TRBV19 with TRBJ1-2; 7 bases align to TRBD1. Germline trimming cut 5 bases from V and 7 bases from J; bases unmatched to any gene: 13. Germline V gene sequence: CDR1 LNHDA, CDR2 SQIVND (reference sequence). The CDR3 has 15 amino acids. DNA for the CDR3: TGTGCCAGTAGTGGAGGGGACAGATCCTACTCTGGCTACACCTTC. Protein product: CASSGGDRSYSGYTF.

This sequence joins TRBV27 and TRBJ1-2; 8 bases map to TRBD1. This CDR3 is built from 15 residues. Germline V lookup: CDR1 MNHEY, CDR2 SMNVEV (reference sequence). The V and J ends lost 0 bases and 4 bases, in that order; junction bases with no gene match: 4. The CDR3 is CASSLSGQGGYGYTF. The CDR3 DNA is TGTGCCAGCAGTTTATCCGGACAGGGTGGCTATGGCTACACCTTC.

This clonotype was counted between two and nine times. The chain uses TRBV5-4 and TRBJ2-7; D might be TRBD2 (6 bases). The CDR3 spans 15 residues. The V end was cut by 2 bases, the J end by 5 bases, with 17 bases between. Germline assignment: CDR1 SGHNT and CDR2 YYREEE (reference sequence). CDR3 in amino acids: CASSFFGGVSHEQYF. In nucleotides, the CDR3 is TGTGCCAGCAGCTTCTTTGGCGGGGTTAGCCACGAGCAGTACTTC.

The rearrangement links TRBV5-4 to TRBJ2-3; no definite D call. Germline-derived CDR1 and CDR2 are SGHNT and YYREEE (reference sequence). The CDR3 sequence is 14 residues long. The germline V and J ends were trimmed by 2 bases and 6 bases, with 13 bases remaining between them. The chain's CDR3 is CASSFARLEDTQYF. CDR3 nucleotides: TGTGCCAGCAGCTTTGCGCGCTTGGAGGATACGCAGTATTTT.